A selection of T cell receptor beta chains follows, all from one sample in a study of post-analysis software for immune sequencing data. Each CDR3 protein is one row after TCRdb ran MiXCR on the PCR reads. There are more than 450,000 distinct CDR3 sequences in the sample; 30% to 40% occur only once, and 6% lies in the top ten. The sequencing input was blood. These receptors came from a girl younger than 18 with multiple sclerosis. Both conserved end residues are part of each CDR3. A D gene is named only where the DNA matches it firmly. For some rows the clone size is stated as once, few or many, or as a class when expanded; others skip it.

clone_size j_call d_call v_call cdr3_aa cdr3_nt
few TRBJ2-7 TRBD1 TRBV6-5 CASSYFHRGPSYEQYF TGTGCCAGCAGTTACTTCCACAGGGGTCCCTCCTACGAGCAGTACTTC
few TRBJ1-5 TRBD1 TRBV6-2/TRBV6-3 CASSYRGRNQPQHF TGTGCCAGCAGTTACAGGGGGCGAAATCAGCCCCAGCATTTT
many TRBJ2-7 TRBD2 TRBV20-1 CRASGEDYEQYF TGCAGAGCGAGCGGGGAAGACTACGAGCAGTACTTC
- TRBJ1-5 - TRBV20-1 CSASQPHSNQPQHF TGCAGTGCTAGTCAGCCACATAGCAATCAGCCCCAGCATTTT
- TRBJ1-2 - TRBV4-2 CASSQGVARVGGYTF TGTGCCAGCAGCCAAGGGGTGGCAAGGGTAGGTGGCTACACCTTC
- TRBJ1-1 - TRBV24-1 CATSARGGEAFF TGTGCCACCAGCGCCCGGGGGGGAGAAGCTTTCTTT
few TRBJ2-1 - TRBV7-9 CASSGGTTYNEQFF TGTGCCAGCAGCGGAGGCACGACCTACAATGAGCAGTTCTTC
few TRBJ2-5 - TRBV9 CASSVEETGSFQETQYF TGTGCCAGCAGCGTAGAAGAAACAGGGAGTTTTCAAGAGACCCAGTACTTC
- TRBJ2-1 TRBD1 TRBV7-9 CASSQTGGSNEQFF TGTGCCAGCAGCCAGACAGGGGGCTCCAATGAGCAGTTCTTC
few TRBJ2-6 TRBD1 TRBV10-3 CAISADRGRGSGANVLTF TGTGCCATCAGTGCTGACAGGGGGCGGGGCTCTGGGGCCAACGTCCTGACTTTC
- TRBJ1-1 - TRBV27 CASSLYRDWAEALF TGTGCCAGCAGTTTGTACAGGGATTGGGCTGAAGCTCTCTTT
- TRBJ2-3 TRBD2 TRBV11-2 CASSPGLAGDTPPDTQYF TGTGCCAGCAGCCCTGGACTAGCGGGGGATACCCCACCAGATACGCAGTATTTT
- TRBJ2-1 - TRBV29-1 CSVEVWEQFF TGCAGCGTTGAAGTCTGGGAGCAGTTCTTC
- TRBJ2-1 TRBD2 TRBV9 CASSARGGTASYEQFF TGTGCCAGCAGCGCCCGCGGGGGGACTGCTTCCTATGAGCAGTTCTTC
few TRBJ1-2 - TRBV6-6 CASSYSQGDYGYTF TGTGCCAGCAGTTACTCGCAGGGAGACTATGGCTACACCTTC
- TRBJ1-5 - TRBV27 CASSRNGNSNQPQHF TGTGCCAGCAGTCGCAACGGGAATAGCAATCAGCCCCAGCATTTT
- TRBJ1-1 - TRBV5-6 CASSLASVKAFF TGTGCCAGCAGCTTAGCATCAGTTAAAGCTTTCTTT
- TRBJ1-1 - TRBV6-5 CASSYSYENTEAFF TGTGCCAGCAGTTACTCGTACGAGAACACTGAAGCTTTCTTT
few TRBJ2-1 - TRBV6-6 CASSYSPYNEQFF TGTGCCAGCAGTTACTCGCCCTACAATGAGCAGTTCTTC
- TRBJ2-7 - TRBV2 CASSPDRTMEQYF TGTGCCAGCAGCCCGGACAGGACTATGGAGCAGTACTTC
few TRBJ2-1 TRBD2 TRBV12-3/TRBV12-4 CASSPSGGSLNEQFF TGTGCCAGCAGTCCGAGCGGGGGGTCCCTCAATGAGCAGTTCTTC
- TRBJ1-2 - TRBV20-1 CSARDVLVIDNYGYTF TGCAGTGCTAGAGATGTTCTAGTAATCGATAACTATGGCTACACCTTC
- TRBJ2-3 - TRBV9 CTSSTSEGGTQYF TGTACCAGCAGCACTTCGGAGGGGGGTACGCAGTATTTT
few TRBJ2-3 TRBD1 TRBV7-9 CASSKPQGAPDTQYF TGTGCCAGCAGTAAACCGCAGGGGGCTCCAGATACGCAGTATTTT
- TRBJ2-2 TRBD2 TRBV5-1 CASSSGLAGGNTGELFF TGCGCCAGCAGCTCGGGACTAGCGGGGGGGAACACCGGGGAGCTGTTTTTT
- TRBJ2-3 TRBD2 TRBV20-1 CSAPGLAGTGRTDTQYF TGCAGTGCCCCGGGACTAGCGGGGACAGGGCGCACAGATACGCAGTATTTT
- TRBJ1-6 TRBD1 TRBV9 CASSPTGGGNSPLHF TGTGCCAGCAGCCCCACGGGAGGGGGCAATTCACCCCTCCACTTT
- TRBJ2-6 - TRBV9 CASKLDETGANVLTF TGTGCCAGCAAATTGGACGAGACTGGGGCCAACGTCCTGACTTTC
- TRBJ2-7 TRBD2 TRBV7-6 CASSIRTSGLYEQYF TGTGCCAGCAGCATCCGGACTAGCGGTCTCTACGAGCAGTACTTC
few TRBJ1-1 - TRBV4-1 CASTPASRGTEAFF TGCGCCAGCACCCCGGCCTCGAGAGGGACTGAAGCTTTCTTT
- TRBJ1-5 - TRBV9 CASSPHHSGPNQPQHF TGTGCCAGCAGCCCCCACCATTCGGGACCCAATCAGCCCCAGCATTTT
- TRBJ2-1 - TRBV5-1 CASQYSSYNERFF TGCGCCAGCCAGTATAGCTCCTACAATGAGCGGTTCTTC
- TRBJ2-7 - TRBV7-9 CASTVGSSSYEQYF TGTGCCAGCACCGTAGGGTCTTCATCCTACGAGCAGTACTTC
few TRBJ2-3 TRBD1 TRBV5-1 CASSLEQGATDTQYF TGCGCCAGCAGCTTGGAGCAGGGGGCCACAGATACGCAGTATTTT
- TRBJ2-1 TRBD2 TRBV7-6 CASSLTTSGGANEQFF TGTGCCAGCAGCTTGACGACTAGCGGGGGGGCAAATGAGCAGTTCTTC
- TRBJ2-3 - TRBV11-2 CASRPFGGISTDTQYF TGTGCCAGCAGACCCTTTGGAGGGATCAGCACAGATACGCAGTATTTT
- TRBJ1-5 - TRBV4-1 CASSQGHSNQPQHF TGCGCCAGCAGCCAGGGACATAGCAATCAGCCCCAGCATTTT
- TRBJ1-5 - TRBV27 CASSSQQGVGNQPQHF TGCGCCAGCAGTTCCCAACAGGGAGTGGGCAATCAGCCCCAGCATTTT
few TRBJ2-3 - TRBV18 CASAEGLSGTYHTDTQYF TGTGCCAGCGCCGAGGGACTTTCGGGGACATACCACACAGATACGCAGTATTTT
- TRBJ2-5 - TRBV7-9 CASSLGLMEQETQYF TGTGCCAGCAGCTTGGGATTGATGGAACAAGAGACCCAGTACTTC
- TRBJ2-1 TRBD2 TRBV7-6 CASSGQRGGGEQFF TGTGCCAGCAGCGGGCAGCGGGGGGGTGGGGAGCAGTTCTTC
- TRBJ2-3 TRBD1 TRBV4-1 CASSSGQGALGTQYF TGCGCCAGCAGCTCGGGGCAGGGGGCATTAGGTACGCAGTATTTT
- TRBJ1-2 TRBD1 TRBV6-1 CASSEQSGGYGYTF TGTGCCAGCAGTGAACAATCAGGGGGCTATGGCTACACCTTC
- TRBJ2-5 TRBD1 TRBV20-1 CRGFMDRAFNEQYF TGCAGGGGGTTCATGGACAGGGCCTTCAATGAGCAGTACTTC
- TRBJ2-3 - TRBV12-3/TRBV12-4 CASSFGGVLDTQYF TGTGCCAGCAGTTTTGGAGGGGTTCTGGATACGCAGTATTTT
- TRBJ2-1 TRBD1 TRBV7-9 CASSHRDRPYNEQFF TGTGCCAGCAGCCACCGGGACAGGCCGTACAATGAGCAGTTCTTC